Shown below are 5 T cell receptor beta chains from a single sample sequenced in a study of T-cell memory formation after mild COVID-19. TCRdb ran MiXCR on the 5' RACE reads and lists one entry per CDR3 protein. The sample holds approximately 89,000 distinct CDR3 sequences, 20% to 25% seen once. The specimen was PBMCs or a T cell subset sorted from them (not recorded which). Source of these receptors: a man aged 18-30 years who had mild COVID-19 (a few samples of this study predate the infection). Cell type and time point are not known.

V gene TRBV6-2 or TRBV6-3 combines with J gene TRBJ1-2, with D possibly matching TRBD1 (5 bases). CDR3 length: 14 residues. Germline CDR1 is MNHEY and CDR2 is SVGEGT. Trimming pared 2 bases from V and 4 bases from J, leaving 11 bases between. CDR3 loop: CASSYGRTTYGYTF. The CDR3 bases are TGTGCCAGCAGTTACGGCAGGACAACCTATGGCTACACCTTC.

This clonotype was observed a handful of times. This chain joins TRBV7-2 and TRBJ2-2; the D is unclear. The V end was cut by 5 bases, the J end by 6 bases, with 1 base between. The germline CDR1 and CDR2 sequences are SGHTA and FQGNSA. This CDR3 is 10 amino acids long. The CDR3 here is CASSPGELFF. CDR3 DNA sequence: TGTGCCAGCAGCCCCGGGGAGCTGTTTTTT. Full variable domain (outside the CDR3, taken from reference TRBV7-2 and TRBJ2-2): GAGVSQSPSNKVTEKGKDVELRCDPISGHTALYWYRQSLGQGLEFLIYFQGNSAPDKSGLPSDRFSAERTGGSVSTLTIQRTQQEDSAVYLCASSPGELFFGEGSRLTVL.

This clonotype was observed a few times. The genes are TRBV6-5 and TRBJ2-1; 9 bases line up with TRBD2. V shed 2 bases, J shed 7 bases, and the junction held 6 bases outside the gene matches. Germline V gene lookup returns CDR1 MNHEY and CDR2 SVGAGI. CDR3 length: 15 residues. DNA for the CDR3: TGTGCCAGCAGTTACGGGCGGGGGGGCTCGAATGAGCAGTTCTTC. Translated: CASSYGRGGSNEQFF.

The V and J genes are TRBV5-1 and TRBJ2-3, with TRBD2 identical over 7 bases. The CDR3 has 15 amino acids. CDR1 is SGHRS, CDR2 YFSETQ, per germline. After removal of 6 bases from V and 1 base from J, the junction contained 8 bases not matched to a gene. CDR3 DNA sequence: TGCGCCAGCACCAAGGTGGCGGGGGGCACAGATACGCAGTATTTT. Encoded protein: CASTKVAGGTDTQYF.

This rearrangement joins TRBV7-6 to TRBJ2-7, with D unresolved. Deletions cut 8 bases from V and 4 bases from J, with 24 bases between. This CDR3 comprises 16 residues. Germline V gives CDR1 SGHVS, CDR2 FNYEAQ. The CDR3 nucleotides are TGTGCCAGCGCCCTGGAGAAAGGGCCTTACTCTTACGAGCAGTACTTC. Its translation: CASALEKGPYSYEQYF.